Each of the 27 T cell receptor beta chains below was sequenced from the same sample in a study of control samples from healthy donors and cancer patients. Generated by immunoSEQ multiplex PCR, the TCRdb table keeps only in-frame clones and is missing some. The top ten clones hold over 2% of a sample with some 89,000 clones, more than 70% of them seen once. What was sequenced was blood. These receptors all come from a woman in her 40s in good health.

This chain connects TRBV4-3 to TRBJ1-1; maybe TRBD1 (6 bases). V was trimmed by 0 bases and J by 0 bases, leaving 8 bases between them. The CDR3 loop spans 15 amino acids. Germline loops: CDR1 LGHNA, CDR2 YSLEER. CDR3 region: CASSQEWTVNTEAFF. Here the CDR3 DNA reads TGCGCCAGCAGCCAAGAATGGACAGTGAACACTGAAGCTTTCTTT.

In this sample, this clone turned up a few times. The rearrangement joins TRBV19 to TRBJ1-5; D possibly corresponds to TRBD1 (6 bases). CDR1 and CDR2 (germline): LNHDA, SQIVND (reference sequence). CDR3 length: 16 amino acids. Trimming cost V 9 bases and J 6 bases, with 24 bases left between them. CDR3 sequence (DNA): TGTGCCAGCCTTGAGGTTGGTGGGGGCCCGGGTCAGCCCCAGCATTTT. It encodes CASLEVGGGPGQPQHF.

This clone appeared a single time. The chain combines TRBV11-3 with TRBJ2-5; weak D call: TRBD1 (6 bases). The V end lost 1 base, the J end lost 6 bases, and 12 bases lay between the germline ends. The germline CDR1 and CDR2 sequences are SGHNT and YENEEA. The CDR3 spans 14 residues. CDR3 sequence (DNA): TGTGCCAGCAGCTTAGCAACAGGGATACAGACCCAGTACTTC. Amino acids: CASSLATGIQTQYF. Based on the CDR3 plus reference TRBV11-3 and TRBJ2-5, the full variable domain is EAGVVQSPRYKIIEKKQPVAFWCNPISGHNTLYWYLQNLGQGPELLIRYENEEAVDDSQLPKDRFSAERLKGVDSTLKIQPAELGDSAVYLCASSLATGIQTQYFGPGTRLLVL.

This chain links TRBV29-1 with TRBJ1-2; no clear D gene. In germline, CDR1 is SQVTM, CDR2 ANQGSEA. V was shortened by 5 bases and J by 4 bases, with 14 bases between the two germline ends. The CDR3 totals 13 residues. CDR3 nucleotide sequence: TGCAGCGTTTCCTCCGGGCTGGGCTATGGCTACACCTTC. It yields the protein CSVSSGLGYGYTF.

This clone was seen once. The sample carries other DNA sequences with the same CDR3. The genes are TRBV27 and TRBJ1-5, with D tentatively TRBD1 (5 bases). The CDR3 length is 14 residues. Trimming pared 4 bases from V and 6 bases from J, leaving 13 bases between. From germline, CDR1 is MNHEY and CDR2 SMNVEV (reference sequence). Written as DNA, the CDR3 is TGTGCCAGCAGTTCGCAGGGCGGTGGTCAGCCCCAGCATTTT. Protein product: CASSSQGGGQPQHF.

The rearrangement links TRBV11-3 to TRBJ2-7; 9 nucleotides line up with TRBD1. The V gene's germline CDR1 is SGHNT and CDR2 YENEEA. Trimming removed 8 bases from V and 1 base from J; junction bases left unmatched: 9. The CDR3 consists of 15 residues. CDR3 sequence (DNA): TGTGCCAGCTTGGAGGAGGGGACAGGGTCCTACGAGCAGTACTTC. Its translation is CASLEEGTGSYEQYF.

The V call is TRBV6-5, the J call TRBJ2-1, with D maybe TRBD2 (6 bases). The CDR3 has 14 amino acids. Per germline, CDR1 MNHEY and CDR2 SVGAGI. The V gene lost 0 bases and the J gene lost 10 bases, with 13 bases spanning the gap. The CDR3 nucleotides read TGTGCCAGCAGTTACTCAGGGACTGACTCAGAGCAGTTCTTC. Encoded protein: CASSYSGTDSEQFF.

This clone was seen just once. V is TRBV5-1 and J is TRBJ2-7, with 8 bases that match TRBD2. This CDR3 is 14 amino acids long. Germline V CDR1 and CDR2: SGHRS, YFSETQ. Trimming took 0 bases from V and 3 from J; bases not matched to a gene: 2. CDR3 region: CASSLELAVYEQYF. CDR3 bases: TGCGCCAGCAGCTTGGAACTAGCGGTCTACGAGCAGTACTTC.

This chain uses TRBV5-6 with TRBJ2-6, with 11 bases lining up with TRBD2. The germline V gene has CDR1 SGHDT and CDR2 YYEEEE. The ends lost 4 bases at V and 8 bases at J; junction bases unmatched: 8. This CDR3 is 16 amino acids long. CDR3 coding DNA: TGTGCCAGCAGCCTACGACTAGCGGGGAGACCCAACGTCCTGACTTTC. It yields the protein CASSLRLAGRPNVLTF.

The V and J genes are TRBV6-6 and TRBJ1-2; possible D gene TRBD1, 5 bases. CDR1 is MNHNY, CDR2 SVGAGI, per germline (reference sequence). V lost 5 bases to trimming and J lost 3 bases, with 13 bases between them. The CDR3 spans 14 residues. CDR3 nucleotides: TGTGCCAGCAGTCGGGCCGGGGGAGACTATGGCTACACCTTC. Translated: CASSRAGGDYGYTF.

The chain has TRBV4-3 and TRBJ2-6, with 12 positions matching TRBD1. The CDR3 has 18 amino acids. Germline CDR1 LGHNA, CDR2 YSLEER. V lost 1 base to trimming and J lost 4 bases; unmatched junction nucleotides: 5. CDR3 nucleotides: TGCGCCAGCAGCCAAGGGGGACAGGGGGCAAGGGGGGCCAACGTCCTGACTTTC. This gives the protein CASSQGGQGARGANVLTF.

V and J are TRBV24-1 and TRBJ1-2, with 12 positions matching TRBD1. The germline V gene encodes CDR1 KGHDR and CDR2 SFDVKD. Trimming at V came to 4 bases and at J to 5 bases, leaving 7 bases not matched to a gene. The CDR3 extends over 16 amino acids. This chain's CDR3 is CATSDSGTGGVYGYTF. The CDR3 DNA follows: TGTGCCACCAGTGACTCCGGGACAGGGGGCGTGTATGGCTACACCTTC.

The chain couples TRBV10-3 to TRBJ1-2, with TRBD1 as a possible D gene (5 bases). This CDR3 comprises 11 residues. Trimming cost V 6 bases and J 5 bases, with 7 bases left between them. The germline V gene has CDR1 ENHRY and CDR2 SYGVKD. This CDR3 is CAIRQGYGYTF. CDR3 nucleotides: TGTGCCATCAGGCAGGGATATGGCTACACCTTC.

V gene TRBV4-3 combines with J gene TRBJ1-2; D gene unclear. The V and J ends lost 0 bases and 4 bases respectively, with 12 bases between them. The germline gives CDR1 LGHNA, CDR2 YSLEER. The CDR3 loop spans 15 amino acids. The CDR3 DNA follows: TGCGCCAGCAGCCAAGATACGAACAGAATCTATGGCTACACCTTC. Its translation: CASSQDTNRIYGYTF.

This chain connects TRBV12-5 to TRBJ2-3; maybe TRBD1 (6 bases). Germline lookup yields CDR1 LGHNT and CDR2 FRNRAP. Trimming cost V 5 bases and J 0 bases, with 21 bases left between them. The CDR3 extends over 18 amino acids. CDR3 in amino acids: CASGPPPITGFSTDTQYF. The CDR3 bases are TGTGCTAGTGGTCCACCCCCGATCACAGGGTTTAGCACAGATACGCAGTATTTT.

V is TRBV5-4 and J is TRBJ1-4, with D maybe TRBD1 (5 bases). Trimming stripped 0 bases from V and 8 bases from J, with 8 bases between. The CDR3 contains 13 residues. Germline V gives CDR1 SGHNT, CDR2 YYREEE (reference sequence). CDR3 DNA sequence: TGTGCCAGCAGCTTGGTCGGGGCAGAAAAACTGTTTTTT. Its translation: CASSLVGAEKLFF.

The gene calls are TRBV27 and TRBJ1-2; a possible D gene is TRBD1 (6 bases). CDR1 and CDR2 from the germline V gene are MNHEY and SMNVEV (reference sequence). Deletions cut 6 bases from V and 4 bases from J, with 12 bases between. The CDR3 spans 13 residues. The CDR3 bases are TGTGCCAGCAGGACGACAGGCGCCTATGGCTACACCTTC. It translates to CASRTTGAYGYTF.

The chain recombines TRBV19 with TRBJ2-5; 8 bases match TRBD2. CDR3 length equals 15 residues. J lost 2 bases, V lost 3 bases, and 5 bases had no gene match. Per the germline V gene, CDR1 is LNHDA and CDR2 is SQIVND (reference sequence). DNA of the CDR3: TGTGCCAGTAGTATCGGGGGGGTCCAGCAAGAGACCCAGTACTTC. Its translation is CASSIGGVQQETQYF.

This chain connects TRBV18 to TRBJ1-5, with TRBD1 identical over 9 bases. CDR1 is KGHSH, CDR2 LQKENI, per germline. V gave up 1 base and J gave up 4 bases; unmatched junction bases: 2. The CDR3 covers 15 residues. The DNA for the CDR3 is TGTGCCAGCTCACCACAAGACAGGGGGAATCAGCCCCAGCATTTT. As protein: CASSPQDRGNQPQHF.

The CDR3 DNA sequence: TGTGCCAGCGGGTCCTTAGGTAAAGCTTTCTTT. Protein: CASGSLGKAFF. The chain carries TRBV12-3 or TRBV12-4 and TRBJ1-1; D uncertain. The CDR3 is 11 amino acids. V shed 8 bases and J shed 9 bases, with 13 bases lying between them.

This clone was seen just once. The J gene is TRBJ1-6, the V gene TRBV7-8; D perhaps matches TRBD1 (5 bases). V gave up 1 base and J gave up 8 bases, with 12 bases separating them. The CDR3 is made up of 15 amino acids. The germline gives CDR1 SGHVS, CDR2 FQNEAQ. The CDR3 DNA sequence: TGTGCCAGCAGCTTAGGGGAGGGGAATTATTCACCCCTCCACTTT. Amino acids: CASSLGEGNYSPLHF.

V gene TRBV5-6 combines with J gene TRBJ2-3; D not resolved. This CDR3 is 14 amino acids long. V lost 1 base and J lost 0, with 6 bases in between. Germline V gives CDR1 SGHDT, CDR2 YYEEEE. CDR3 sequence: CASSLRWSTDTQYF. CDR3 in DNA: TGTGCCAGCAGCTTGAGGTGGAGCACAGATACGCAGTATTTT.

The chain couples TRBV12-5 to TRBJ1-3; D is undetermined. Looked up from germline, CDR1 is LGHNT and CDR2 is FRNRAP. V was clipped by 2 bases and J by 0 bases, with 8 bases between them. The CDR3 length is 15 residues. CDR3 DNA: TGTGCTAGTGGTTTGTCCACCTACTCTGGAAACACCATATATTTT. As protein: CASGLSTYSGNTIYF.

This sequence joins TRBV2 and TRBJ2-7, with 12 bases identical to TRBD2. This CDR3 comprises 15 residues. The ends lost 6 bases at V and 0 bases at J; junction bases unmatched: 3. The germline V gene encodes CDR1 SNHLY and CDR2 FYNNEI. The CDR3 sequence is CASRRLAGVSYEQYF. In DNA, the CDR3 is TGTGCCAGCAGGAGACTAGCGGGGGTCTCCTACGAGCAGTACTTC.

This sequence joins TRBV11-3 and TRBJ2-5; possible D gene TRBD2, 6 bases. Trimming left V 1 base short and J 5 bases short, with 11 bases between. CDR1 is SGHNT, CDR2 YENEEA, per germline. This CDR3 is 14 amino acids long. CDR3 sequence (DNA): TGTGCCAGCAGCTTAGGGGGGGAAAGGGAGACCCAGTACTTC. It translates to CASSLGGERETQYF.

The chain recombines TRBV19 with TRBJ2-2; D not resolved. V gave up 3 bases and J gave up 7 bases, with 9 bases separating them. The CDR3 runs 13 residues. Germline loops: CDR1 LNHDA, CDR2 SQIVND (reference sequence). The CDR3 DNA follows: TGTGCCAGTAGTATCCGCCAGGACGGGGAGCTGTTTTTT. Its translation is CASSIRQDGELFF.

V is TRBV27 and J is TRBJ1-4; 11 nucleotides match TRBD1. The ends lost 5 bases at V and 12 bases at J; junction bases unmatched: 8. The CDR3 spans 14 residues. From germline, CDR1 is MNHEY and CDR2 SMNVEV (reference sequence). This CDR3 is CASSRNGQGAELFF. The CDR3 DNA sequence: TGTGCCAGCAGTCGAAATGGACAGGGGGCTGAACTGTTTTTT.